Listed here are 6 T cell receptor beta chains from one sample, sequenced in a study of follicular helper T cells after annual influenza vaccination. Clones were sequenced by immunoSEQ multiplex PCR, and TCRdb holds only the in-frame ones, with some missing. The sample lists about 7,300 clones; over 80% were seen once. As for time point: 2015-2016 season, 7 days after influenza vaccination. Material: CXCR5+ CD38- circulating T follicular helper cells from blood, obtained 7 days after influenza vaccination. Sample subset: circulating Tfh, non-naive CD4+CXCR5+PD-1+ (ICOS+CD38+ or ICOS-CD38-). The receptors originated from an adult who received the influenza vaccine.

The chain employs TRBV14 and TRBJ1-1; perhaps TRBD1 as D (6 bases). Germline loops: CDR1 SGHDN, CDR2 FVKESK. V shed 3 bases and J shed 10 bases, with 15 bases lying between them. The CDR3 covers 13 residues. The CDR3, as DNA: TGTGCCAGCAGCCACGAGCTTCAGGGGACAGCTTTCTTT. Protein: CASSHELQGTAFF.

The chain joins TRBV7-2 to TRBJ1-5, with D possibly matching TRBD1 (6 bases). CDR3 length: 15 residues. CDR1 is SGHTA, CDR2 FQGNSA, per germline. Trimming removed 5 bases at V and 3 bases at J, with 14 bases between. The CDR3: CASSPDSTINQPQHF. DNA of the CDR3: TGTGCCAGCAGCCCGGACAGTACTATCAATCAGCCCCAGCATTTT.

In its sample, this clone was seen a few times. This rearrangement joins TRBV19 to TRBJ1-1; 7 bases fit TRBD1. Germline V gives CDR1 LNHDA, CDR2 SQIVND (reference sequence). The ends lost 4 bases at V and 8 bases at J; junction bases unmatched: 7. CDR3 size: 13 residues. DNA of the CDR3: TGTGCCAGTAGTACAACAGGGACAGCAGAAGCTTTCTTT. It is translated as CASSTTGTAEAFF.

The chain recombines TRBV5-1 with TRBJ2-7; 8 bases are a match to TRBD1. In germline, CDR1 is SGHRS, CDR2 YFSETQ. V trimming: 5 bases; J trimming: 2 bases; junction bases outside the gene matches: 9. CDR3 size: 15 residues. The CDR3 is CASRTAPGQAYEQYF. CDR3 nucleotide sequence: TGCGCCAGCAGGACAGCCCCGGGACAGGCCTACGAGCAGTACTTC.

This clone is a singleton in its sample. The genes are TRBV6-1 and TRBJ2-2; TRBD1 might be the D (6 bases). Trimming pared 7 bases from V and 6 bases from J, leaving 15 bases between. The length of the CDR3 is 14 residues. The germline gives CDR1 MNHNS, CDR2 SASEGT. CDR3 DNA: TGTGCCAGCAAAGTCGCACAGGGCGCCGGGGAGCTGTTTTTT. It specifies CASKVAQGAGELFF.

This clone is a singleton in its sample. The CDR3 DNA follows: TGTGCCAGTAGTAAAGTGGGGGCTTGGGGAACCGGGGAGCTGTTTTTT. It specifies CASSKVGAWGTGELFF. The V gene is TRBV19, the J gene TRBJ2-2; perhaps TRBD1 as D (6 bases). V was clipped by 4 bases and J by 5 bases, with 17 bases between them. The CDR3 consists of 16 residues. Germline CDR1 LNHDA, CDR2 SQIVND (reference sequence). The variable domain in full, with the rest retrieved from reference TRBV19 and TRBJ2-2, is DGGITQSPKYLFRKEGQNVTLSCEQNLNHDAMYWYRQDPGQGLRLIYYSQIVNDFQKGDIAEGYSVSREKKESFPLTVTSAQKNPTAFYLCASSKVGAWGTGELFFGEGSRLTVL.